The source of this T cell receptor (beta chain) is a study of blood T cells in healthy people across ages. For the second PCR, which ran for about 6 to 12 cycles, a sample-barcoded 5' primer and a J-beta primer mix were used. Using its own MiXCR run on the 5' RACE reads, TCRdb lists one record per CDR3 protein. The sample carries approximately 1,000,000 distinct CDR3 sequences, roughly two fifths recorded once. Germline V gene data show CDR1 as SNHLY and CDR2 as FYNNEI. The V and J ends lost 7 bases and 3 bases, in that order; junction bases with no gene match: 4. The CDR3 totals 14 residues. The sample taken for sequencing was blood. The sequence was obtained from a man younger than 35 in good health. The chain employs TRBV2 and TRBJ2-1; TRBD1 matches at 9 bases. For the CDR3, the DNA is TGTGCCAGCACCGGACAGGGGAACTACAATGAGCAGTTCTTC. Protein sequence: CASTGQGNYNEQFF.